These 17 T cell receptor beta chains were sequenced from one sample in a study of CD8+ T cells in alopecia areata. Stated treatment: oral pan-JAK inhibitor, 5-10 mg twice daily. Once RNA had been extracted, it was reverse transcribed into cDNA to act as the sequencing template. The data were produced by immunoSEQ multiplex PCR, yet TCRdb's version contains in-frame clones alone and is incomplete. Of around 180,000 clones listed, about three fifths are singletons. The sample was CD4+ T cells sorted from blood, taken between weeks 49 and 50, from a patient treated with tofacitinib. These receptors all come from a human donor with alopecia areata.

This chain joins TRBV7-2 and TRBJ2-6, with D possibly being TRBD1 (6 bases). This CDR3 comprises 15 residues. The germline V gene has CDR1 SGHTA and CDR2 FQGNSA. The V and J ends lost 5 bases and 1 base respectively, with 9 bases between them. As DNA, the CDR3 is TGTGCCAGCAGCCTCAGGGGATCTGGGGCCAACGTCCTGACTTTC. This encodes CASSLRGSGANVLTF.

The chain employs TRBV30 and TRBJ1-2; no clear D gene. Germline V gene data show CDR1 as GTSNPN and CDR2 as SVGIG (reference sequence). Trimming pared 1 base from V and 3 bases from J, leaving 0 bases between. The CDR3 loop spans 10 amino acids. CDR3 nucleotides: TGTGCCTGGAGTGACTATGGCTACACCTTC. It yields the protein CAWSDYGYTF.

In its sample, this clone was seen a few times. The rearrangement links TRBV7-9 to TRBJ1-4; TRBD1 might be the D (5 bases). CDR1 is SEHNR, CDR2 FQNEAQ, per germline (reference sequence). The length of the CDR3 is 17 residues. Trimming removed 1 base at V and 0 bases at J, with 12 bases between. CDR3 sequence (DNA): TGTGCCAGCAGCTTAGGTCGAACGACAGCAACTAATGAAAAACTGTTTTTT. Translation: CASSLGRTTATNEKLFF.

This clone showed up just a few times. The genes are TRBV5-1 and TRBJ2-2, with D perhaps TRBD2 (5 bases). Per germline, CDR1 SGHRS and CDR2 YFSETQ. The CDR3 runs 16 residues. V was pared by 1 base and J by 1 base, with 11 bases between. The CDR3 reads CASSLSRAGNTGELFF. The CDR3 DNA sequence: TGCGCCAGCAGCTTGAGTCGTGCGGGGAACACCGGGGAGCTGTTTTTT.

This clone was counted once. This chain uses TRBV19 with TRBJ2-7, with D perhaps TRBD2 (5 bases). The germline CDR1 and CDR2 sequences are LNHDA and SQIVND (reference sequence). The CDR3 is 16 amino acids. The V end lost 2 bases, the J end lost 3 bases, and 17 bases lay between the germline ends. CDR3 nucleotides: TGTGCCAGTAGTATAAGGTCGGGATCAGACTACTACGAGCAGTACTTC. Translation gives CASSIRSGSDYYEQYF.

The chain carries TRBV19 and TRBJ1-2; D gene ambiguous. Per germline, CDR1 LNHDA and CDR2 SQIVND (reference sequence). V lost 3 bases and J 8 bases, leaving 19 bases between the germline ends. The CDR3 sequence is 15 residues long. CDR3 residues: CASSMASGVVDGYTF. The CDR3 DNA reads TGTGCCAGTAGTATGGCTTCCGGGGTAGTCGACGGCTACACCTTC.

The chain has TRBV2 and TRBJ1-6; TRBD1 is a possible D gene (5 bases). This CDR3 has 12 amino acids. Germline CDR1 SNHLY, CDR2 FYNNEI. V lost 5 bases to trimming and J lost 14 bases, with 13 bases between them. CDR3 region: CASSPGTGALHF. CDR3 nucleotides: TGTGCCAGCAGTCCCGGGACCGGGGCCCTCCACTTT.

The chain's CDR3 is CASSLEGTDTQYF. CDR3 in DNA: TGTGCCAGCAGCTTGGAGGGCACAGATACGCAGTATTTT. The chain recombines TRBV5-6 with TRBJ2-3; D not resolved. Trimming removed 0 bases from V and 1 base from J, with 3 bases in between. This CDR3 contains 13 residues. Germline V gene lookup returns CDR1 SGHDT and CDR2 YYEEEE.

As for this clone: The sample has other DNA sequences that encode this CDR3 too. The chain uses TRBV9 and TRBJ2-3; D is uncertain. Trimming shortened V by 0 bases and J by 0 bases, and 5 bases separated the two germline ends. Per the germline V gene, CDR1 is SGDLS and CDR2 is YYNGEE. The CDR3 sequence is 14 residues long. CDR3 amino acids: CASSVEVSTDTQYF. The CDR3 DNA is TGTGCCAGCAGCGTAGAAGTCAGCACAGATACGCAGTATTTT.

This clone has just a few counts. The V call is TRBV7-7, the J call TRBJ2-2; D may be TRBD1 (6 bases). The CDR3 is 15 amino acids. Germline V CDR1 and CDR2: SSHAT, FNYEAQ (reference sequence). The germline V and J ends were trimmed by 1 base and 8 bases, with 14 bases remaining between them. DNA for the CDR3: TGTGCCAGCAGCTTAGGACAGGCCCCCCCAGGGGAGCTGTTTTTT. Translating it yields CASSLGQAPPGELFF. Together with reference TRBV7-7 and TRBJ2-2, the CDR3 gives the full variable domain: GAGVSQSPRYKVTKRGQDVTLRCDPISSHATLYWYQQALGQGPEFLTYFNYEAQPDKSGLPSDRFSAERPEGSISTLTIQRTEQRDSAMYRCASSLGQAPPGELFFGEGSRLTVL.

Judged by abundance, this clone is medium-sized. This CDR3 is also generated by other DNA sequences in the sample. The genes are TRBV30 and TRBJ1-5, with D possibly being TRBD1 (5 bases). The CDR3 runs 13 residues. Germline assignment: CDR1 GTSNPN and CDR2 SVGIG (reference sequence). V lost 1 base, J lost 5 bases, and 9 bases lay in between. The CDR3 DNA reads as TGTGCCTGGAGTGGGCAGGGCGATCAGCCCCAGCATTTT. Amino acid sequence: CAWSGQGDQPQHF.

Remarks on this clone: Other nucleotide sequences from this sample produce the same CDR3. CDR3 in DNA: TGTGCCAGCAGTTTACGACAGGGAGGTGGCTACACCTTC. It translates to CASSLRQGGGYTF. The chain is built from TRBV27 and TRBJ1-2; 7 bases match TRBD1. The CDR3 is made up of 13 amino acids. After removal of 2 bases from V and 7 bases from J, the junction contained 4 bases not matched to a gene. The germline V gene has CDR1 MNHEY and CDR2 SMNVEV (reference sequence).

This clone was detected only once. V and J are TRBV7-2 and TRBJ2-1, with unresolved D. V dropped 1 base and J dropped 3 bases, with 1 base sitting between them. This CDR3 is 12 amino acids long. Germline V gene data show CDR1 as SGHTA and CDR2 as FQGNSA. CDR3 residues: CASSLDYNEQFF. CDR3 nucleotide sequence: TGTGCCAGCAGCTTAGACTACAATGAGCAGTTCTTC.

This clone was detected a few times. The chain has TRBV15 and TRBJ2-7; 10 bases agree with TRBD2. The germline gives CDR1 LNHNV, CDR2 YYDKDF (reference sequence). The CDR3 spans 16 residues. Trimming cost V 1 base and J 3 bases; bases outside gene matches: 6. Here the CDR3 DNA reads TGTGCCACCAGCAGAGCGGGGCCTAGCGGGGGCTACGAGCAGTACTTC. Its translation: CATSRAGPSGGYEQYF. The whole variable domain, filled in from reference TRBV15 and TRBJ2-7, reads DAMVIQNPRYQVTQFGKPVTLSCSQTLNHNVMYWYQQKSSQAPKLLFHYYDKDFNNEADTPDNFQSRRPNTSFCFLDIRSPGLGDTAMYLCATSRAGPSGGYEQYFGPGTRLTVT.

There are many counts of this clone. The genes are TRBV7-2 and TRBJ2-7; 9 bases map to TRBD1. Per the germline V gene, CDR1 is SGHTA and CDR2 is FQGNSA. V shed 4 bases and J 2 bases; nucleotides not matched to a gene: 9. CDR3 length: 16 amino acids. CDR3 sequence reads: CASSSLGDRVTYEQYF. The DNA for the CDR3 is TGTGCCAGCAGCTCCCTCGGGGACAGGGTCACCTACGAGCAGTACTTC.

V gene TRBV9 combines with J gene TRBJ2-1; D possibly corresponds to TRBD2 (6 bases). Germline CDR1 is SGDLS and CDR2 is YYNGEE. The V end was cut by 1 base, the J end by 10 bases, with 21 bases between. The CDR3 has 16 amino acids. This CDR3 is CASSVTGLPGGREQFF. The DNA of the CDR3 is TGTGCCAGCAGCGTAACGGGACTCCCCGGCGGTAGGGAGCAGTTCTTC.

The chain couples TRBV5-6 to TRBJ2-7; D might be TRBD1 (5 bases). Germline V lookup: CDR1 SGHDT, CDR2 YYEEEE. Trimming stripped 1 base from V and 1 base from J, with 6 bases between. The CDR3 has 13 amino acids. The CDR3, as DNA: TGTGCCAGCAGCTTGAGGGGTTCCTACGAGCAGTACTTC. Translation: CASSLRGSYEQYF.